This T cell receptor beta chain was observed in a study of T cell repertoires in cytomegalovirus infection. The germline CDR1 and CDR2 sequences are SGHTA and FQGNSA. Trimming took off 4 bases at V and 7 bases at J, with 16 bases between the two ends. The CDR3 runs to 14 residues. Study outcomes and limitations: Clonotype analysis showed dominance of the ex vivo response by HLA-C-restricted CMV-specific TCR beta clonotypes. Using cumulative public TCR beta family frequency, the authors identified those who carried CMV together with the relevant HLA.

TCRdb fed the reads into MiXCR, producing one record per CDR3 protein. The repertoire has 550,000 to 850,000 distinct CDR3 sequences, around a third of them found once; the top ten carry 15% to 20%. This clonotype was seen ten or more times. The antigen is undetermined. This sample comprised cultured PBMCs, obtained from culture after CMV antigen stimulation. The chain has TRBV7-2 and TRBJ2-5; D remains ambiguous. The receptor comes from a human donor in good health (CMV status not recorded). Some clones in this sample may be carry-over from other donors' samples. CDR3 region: CASSSGPDSVTQYF. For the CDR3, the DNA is TGTGCCAGCAGCTCCGGCCCCGACTCGGTGACCCAGTACTTC.